This T cell receptor (beta chain) was sequenced in a study of blood T cell repertoires in COVID-19. Clones were read by immunoSEQ multiplex PCR, and TCRdb kept only the in-frame ones, dropping some. The sample contains roughly 60,000 clones, roughly 92% of which appear only once. This clone came up once. Germline values: CDR1 MNHNS, CDR2 SASEGT. The CDR3 contains 14 residues. Trimming left V 1 base short and J 0 bases short, with 5 bases between. The clonotype comes from a man aged 45-65 years with active COVID-19. This sequence joins TRBV6-1 and TRBJ2-3; possible D gene TRBD1, 5 bases. Sequencing input: peripheral blood. DNA of the CDR3: TGTGCCAGCAGTGAAGACAGGAGCACAGATACGCAGTATTTT. Encoded protein: CASSEDRSTDTQYF.